This passage covers 32 T cell receptor beta chains from one sample sequenced in a study of cytomegalovirus exposure and HLA in healthy donors. The PCR was carried out with 60 Vbeta primers and 13 Jbeta primers. The data were produced by immunoSEQ multiplex PCR, yet TCRdb's version contains in-frame clones alone and is incomplete. Of some 140,000 clones detected, over 60% appear once; the ten largest clones hold roughly 3%. The sequencing input was PBMCs. These receptors were obtained from a man aged 40-49 years in good health and CMV-seronegative.

The CDR3 protein is CASSPPGTGGYEQYF. The CDR3 coding sequence is TGCGCCAGCAGCCCCCCCGGGACAGGGGGGTACGAGCAGTACTTC. The chain has TRBV4-3 and TRBJ2-7, with 11 bases aligning to TRBD1. The germline V gene has CDR1 LGHNA and CDR2 YSLEER. This CDR3 region has 15 residues. The junction had 6 bases not matched to a gene; V was cut back by 4 bases and J by 4 bases.

This clone was picked up one time. The chain recombines TRBV7-2 with TRBJ1-2; unclear D gene. The length of the CDR3 is 14 residues. The V gene's germline CDR1 is SGHTA and CDR2 FQGNSA. Between the trimmed V and J ends, which lost 3 bases and 0 bases, there was a span of 8 bases. CDR3 in DNA: TGTGCCAGCAGCTTGAGGGAATCTAACTATGGCTACACCTTC. Its protein product is CASSLRESNYGYTF.

The chain links TRBV30 to TRBJ2-5; D may be TRBD2 (5 bases). Trimming stripped 2 bases from V and 9 bases from J, with 22 bases between. Per germline, CDR1 GTSNPN and CDR2 SVGIG (reference sequence). The CDR3 sequence is 15 residues long. CDR3 residues: CAWSRLGVGDRAQYF. CDR3 nucleotide sequence: TGTGCCTGGAGTCGCCTCGGGGTTGGCGATAGGGCCCAGTACTTC.

The genes are TRBV4-2 and TRBJ1-2; TRBD1 is a possible D gene (6 bases). V lost 4 bases to trimming and J lost 2 bases, with 14 bases between them. This CDR3 comprises 15 residues. Germline CDR1 and CDR2: LGHNA and YNFKEQ. In nucleotides, the CDR3 is TGTGCCAGCAGCCGACAGACAGGACCCAACTATGGCTACACCTTC. This translates into CASSRQTGPNYGYTF.

The chain joins TRBV6-1 to TRBJ1-6, with TRBD1 as a possible D gene (5 bases). V was clipped by 2 bases and J by 13 bases, with 15 bases between them. The CDR3 is 14 residues long. CDR1 is MNHNS, CDR2 SASEGT, per germline. The CDR3 is CASSELPLTAPLHF. CDR3 sequence (DNA): TGTGCCAGCAGTGAACTTCCTCTGACAGCTCCCCTCCACTTT.

This chain connects TRBV11-1 to TRBJ2-7; tentative D call: TRBD1 (6 bases). This CDR3 is built from 14 residues. Deletions cut 2 bases from V and 3 bases from J, with 11 bases between. The germline gives CDR1 SGHAT, CDR2 FQDESV (reference sequence). CDR3 DNA sequence: TGTGCCAGCAGCTTAAGGGGGAACCACTACGAGCAGTACTTC. Translation gives CASSLRGNHYEQYF.

The chain combines TRBV7-6 with TRBJ2-2; 7 nucleotides align to TRBD2. The CDR3 has 19 amino acids. Germline V lookup: CDR1 SGHVS, CDR2 FNYEAQ. V dropped 4 bases and J dropped 5; count of bases not matched to a gene: 19. The CDR3 DNA follows: TGTGCCAGCAGCTCCCTAATGGGGCGGGAGACTCTGCGGACCGGGGAGCTGTTTTTT. Translated, it gives CASSSLMGRETLRTGELFF.

A word on this clone: The same CDR3 is also encoded by other DNA sequences in this sample. The chain employs TRBV5-1 and TRBJ1-5; D might be TRBD1 (5 bases). Germline loops: CDR1 SGHRS, CDR2 YFSETQ. V gave up 1 base and J gave up 1 base, with 9 bases separating them. This CDR3 has 15 residues. CDR3 nucleotides: TGCGCCAGCAGCTTGCAGGGTGGGAGCAATCAGCCCCAGCATTTT. This gives the protein CASSLQGGSNQPQHF.

The rearrangement links TRBV27 to TRBJ1-2; D not certain. Germline V gives CDR1 MNHEY, CDR2 SMNVEV (reference sequence). CDR3 length: 15 amino acids. The V end lost 5 bases, the J end lost 8 bases, and 21 bases lay between the germline ends. The CDR3 DNA is TGTGCCAGCAGTGCCACCCTTTCACAACCGAGGGGCTACACCTTC. Its translation is CASSATLSQPRGYTF.

V and J are TRBV12-5 and TRBJ2-4; TRBD2 is a possible D gene (6 bases). CDR1 and CDR2 from the germline V gene are LGHNT and FRNRAP. Between the trimmed V and J ends, which lost 5 bases and 8 bases, there was a span of 16 bases. The CDR3 extends over 14 amino acids. This CDR3 reads CASGPPGGTYIQYF. The CDR3 DNA follows: TGTGCTAGTGGTCCCCCCGGAGGGACCTACATTCAGTACTTC.

The chain links TRBV30 to TRBJ2-1; 7 nucleotides align to TRBD2. The CDR3 length is 18 residues. Germline V lookup: CDR1 GTSNPN, CDR2 SVGIG (reference sequence). V trimming: 4 bases; J trimming: 0 bases; junction bases outside the gene matches: 15. CDR3 in amino acids: CAWTISPGGRASYNEQFF. In nucleotides, the CDR3 is TGTGCCTGGACCATTAGTCCTGGAGGGAGGGCCTCCTACAATGAGCAGTTCTTC.

V usage is TRBV7-9 and J usage is TRBJ1-5; no clear D. This CDR3 is 13 amino acids long. With 5 bases removed from V and 3 bases from J, the gap between germline ends came to 8 bases. The V gene's germline CDR1 is SEHNR and CDR2 FQNEAQ (reference sequence). The CDR3, as DNA: TGTGCCAGCAGCCCTAGCATCAATCAGCCCCAGCATTTT. It specifies CASSPSINQPQHF.

The chain couples TRBV7-2 to TRBJ2-2; tentative D call: TRBD2 (6 bases). This CDR3 has 15 residues. V lost 6 bases and J 3 bases, leaving 14 bases between the germline ends. Per germline, CDR1 SGHTA and CDR2 FQGNSA. CDR3 residues: CASSPSGGDTGELFF. The CDR3 DNA reads TGTGCCAGCAGTCCCAGCGGCGGGGACACCGGGGAGCTGTTTTTT.

In its sample, this clone was seen a few times. The rearrangement uses TRBV10-3 and TRBJ2-2, with 8 bases aligning to TRBD2. V lost 7 bases and J lost 0; bases outside the gene matches: 7. This CDR3 spans 16 amino acids. Germline CDR1 and CDR2: ENHRY and SYGVKD. The CDR3: CAITTPGGPNTGELFF. DNA for the CDR3: TGTGCCATCACCACCCCGGGGGGGCCGAACACCGGGGAGCTGTTTTTT.

CDR3 nucleotide sequence: TGTGCCAGCAGTGAAAACCTAGCTAACTATGGCTACACCTTC. Translation gives CASSENLANYGYTF. The rearrangement links TRBV6-5 to TRBJ1-2; D call uncertain. The ends were cut back, 5 bases at V and 0 bases at J, with 10 bases in the middle. CDR3 length: 14 amino acids. Germline V gene data show CDR1 as MNHEY and CDR2 as SVGAGI.

The genes are TRBV7-2 and TRBJ1-2, with 11 positions matching TRBD1. J lost 8 bases, V lost 6 bases, and 5 bases had no gene match. CDR1 and CDR2 (germline): SGHTA, FQGNSA. The CDR3 is 13 residues long. The CDR3 bases are TGTGCCAGCAGACGGGACAGGGGGAAGGGCTACACCTTC. Amino acids: CASRRDRGKGYTF.

The chain couples TRBV6-1 to TRBJ1-2; a possible D gene is TRBD1 (6 bases). The V end lost 6 bases, the J end lost 4 bases, and 15 bases lay between the germline ends. Germline CDR1 reads MNHNS; CDR2 reads SASEGT. The CDR3 runs to 14 residues. This CDR3 is CASRDNWGLYGYTF. In nucleotides, the CDR3 is TGTGCCAGCAGGGATAATTGGGGGCTCTATGGCTACACCTTC.

This clone appeared a single time. The rearrangement uses TRBV18 and TRBJ2-2; 8 positions match TRBD1. With V trimmed by 5 bases and J by 6 bases, 2 bases remained unmatched. Germline values: CDR1 KGHSH, CDR2 LQKENI. This CDR3 is built from 13 residues. The CDR3 loop is CASSEQGAGELFF. The CDR3 region has the DNA TGTGCCAGCTCAGAACAGGGGGCCGGGGAGCTGTTTTTT.

This clone was found once. V and J are TRBV7-9 and TRBJ2-7, with 8 bases that match TRBD1. The CDR3 sequence is 14 residues long. Germline CDR1 SEHNR, CDR2 FQNEAQ (reference sequence). Germline trimming cut 6 bases from V and 3 bases from J; bases unmatched to any gene: 7. DNA of the CDR3: TGTGCCAGCAGTTACTGGACAGGGAGCTACGAGCAGTACTTC. Its translation: CASSYWTGSYEQYF.

The chain recombines TRBV5-6 with TRBJ2-3; TRBD2 matches at 12 bases. J was trimmed by 3 bases and V by 2 bases; bases with no gene match: 10. Germline-derived CDR1 and CDR2 are SGHDT and YYEEEE. CDR3 size: 18 residues. CDR3 protein: CASSFGPASGRGTDTQYF. CDR3 in DNA: TGTGCCAGCAGCTTCGGTCCAGCTAGCGGGAGGGGGACAGATACGCAGTATTTT.

This rearrangement joins TRBV2 to TRBJ1-6; weak D call: TRBD1 (6 bases). CDR3 length equals 13 residues. Germline loops: CDR1 SNHLY, CDR2 FYNNEI. V was cut by 10 bases and J by 7 bases, with 14 bases left in between. The CDR3 nucleotides read TGTGCCAACAGACCAGGGGAGAATTCACCCCTCCACTTT. This gives the protein CANRPGENSPLHF. Together with reference TRBV2 and TRBJ1-6, the CDR3 gives the full variable domain: EPEVTQTPSHQVTQMGQEVILRCVPISNHLYFYWYRQILGQKVEFLVSFYNNEISEKSEIFDDQFSVERPDGSNFTLKIRSTKLEDSAMYFCANRPGENSPLHFGNGTRLTVT.

This clone was counted a few times. The chain links TRBV2 to TRBJ2-7, with 8 bases aligning to TRBD1. There are 15 residues in the CDR3. Trimming removed 6 bases from V and 2 bases from J; junction bases left unmatched: 9. The germline gives CDR1 SNHLY, CDR2 FYNNEI. CDR3 residues: CASSALGTGAYEQYF. CDR3 in DNA: TGTGCCAGCAGCGCCCTCGGGACAGGAGCCTACGAGCAGTACTTC.

As concerns this clone: The germline gene is not matched at one end of the junction; a read error may be the cause. The sample has other DNA sequences that encode this CDR3 too. The chain links TRBV6-1 to TRBJ2-7; TRBD1 matches at 9 bases. Germline V gene data show CDR1 as MNHNS and CDR2 as SASEGT. The CDR3 runs to 14 residues. The CDR3 here is CASRAQGASYEQYF. The CDR3 DNA is TGCGCCAGCAGGGCACAGGGGGCATCCTACGAGCAGTACTTC.

The chain combines TRBV5-1 with TRBJ1-6; 7 bases map to TRBD1. The J segment lost 4 bases and the V segment lost 4 bases, leaving 14 bases of the junction unmatched. In germline, CDR1 is SGHRS, CDR2 YFSETQ. The CDR3 runs to 18 residues. For the CDR3, the DNA is TGCGCCAGCAGCCCCACTGCGAACGACAGGGTATATAATTCACCCCTCCACTTT. The encoded protein is CASSPTANDRVYNSPLHF.

This clone showed up just a few times. The V gene is TRBV5-1, the J gene TRBJ2-7; D might be TRBD2 (5 bases). Germline values: CDR1 SGHRS, CDR2 YFSETQ. The CDR3 is 14 residues long. V lost 5 bases and J lost 0, with 12 bases in between. The DNA of the CDR3 is TGCGCCAGCAGGTTATCCGGGGACTCCTACGAGCAGTACTTC. Translation: CASRLSGDSYEQYF.

This clone was seen a few times. CDR3 sequence: CASSPRTYEQYF. CDR3 DNA sequence: TGTGCCAGCAGCCCTAGAACCTACGAGCAGTACTTC. This chain connects TRBV5-8 to TRBJ2-7; D remains unclear. Germline loops: CDR1 SGHTS, CDR2 YDEGEE. The V and J ends lost 4 bases and 2 bases respectively, with 7 bases between them. CDR3 size: 12 residues. Looking up the rest from reference TRBV5-8 and TRBJ2-7 gives the full variable domain: EAGVTQSPTHLIKTRGQQATLRCSPISGHTSVYWYQQALGLGLQFLLWYDEGEERNRGNFPPRFSGRQFPNYSSELNVNALELEDSALYLCASSPRTYEQYFGPGTRLTVT.

The gene calls are TRBV2 and TRBJ2-1, with TRBD2 identical over 8 bases. In germline, CDR1 is SNHLY, CDR2 FYNNEI. This CDR3 has 12 residues. The ends lost 10 bases at V and 3 bases at J; junction bases unmatched: 2. Here the CDR3 reads CAKSGSYNEQFF. CDR3 nucleotide sequence: TGTGCCAAGAGCGGGAGCTACAATGAGCAGTTCTTC.

This clone appeared a few times. This chain uses TRBV28 with TRBJ1-2; 9 positions match TRBD1. Trimming removed 9 bases from V and 8 bases from J; junction bases left unmatched: 13. Germline assignment: CDR1 MDHEN and CDR2 SYDVKM. This CDR3 is built from 14 residues. The CDR3: CASHTPTGGRGYTF. In nucleotides, the CDR3 is TGTGCCAGTCACACTCCCACAGGGGGCAGAGGCTACACCTTC.

The rearrangement uses TRBV7-9 and TRBJ1-1, with D perhaps matching TRBD1 (6 bases). Germline assignment: CDR1 SEHNR and CDR2 FQNEAQ (reference sequence). V was trimmed by 1 base and J by 5 bases, leaving 14 bases between them. The CDR3 sequence is 15 residues long. The CDR3 loop reads CASSLGQGGGTEAFF. DNA for the CDR3: TGTGCCAGCAGCTTAGGGCAGGGAGGGGGAACTGAAGCTTTCTTT. Full variable domain (remainder filled in from reference TRBV7-9 and TRBJ1-1): DTGVSQNPRHKITKRGQNVTFRCDPISEHNRLYWYRQTLGQGPEFLTYFQNEAQLEKSRLLSDRFSAERPKGSFSTLEIQRTEQGDSAMYLCASSLGQGGGTEAFFGQGTRLTVV.

CDR3 residues: CASSPGTSGYEQYF. CDR3 nucleotides: TGTGCCAGCAGCCCAGGGACTAGCGGCTACGAGCAGTACTTC. The chain recombines TRBV7-9 with TRBJ2-7; 11 nucleotides match TRBD2. The CDR3 runs to 14 residues. V shed 5 bases and J 3 bases; nucleotides not matched to a gene: 3. The germline CDR1 and CDR2 sequences are SEHNR and FQNEAQ (reference sequence).

The gene calls are TRBV25-1 and TRBJ2-7; 9 positions agree with TRBD2. Germline CDR1 reads MGHDK; CDR2 reads SYGVNS. After removal of 0 bases from V and 3 bases from J, the junction contained 6 bases not matched to a gene. CDR3 length: 16 residues. The CDR3 bases are TGTGCCAGCAGTGAATACGGACGCGGGAGGGGCTACGAGCAGTACTTC. Translating gives CASSEYGRGRGYEQYF.

This chain links TRBV6-5 with TRBJ2-7; D gene unclear. The CDR3 has 15 amino acids. Per the germline V gene, CDR1 is MNHEY and CDR2 is SVGAGI. Trimming shortened V by 1 base and J by 3 bases, and 13 bases separated the two germline ends. The CDR3 sequence: CASSYFPNRRYEQYF. As DNA, the CDR3 is TGTGCCAGCAGTTACTTTCCAAACAGACGCTACGAGCAGTACTTC.